This T cell receptor beta chain was recovered during a study of glioma-infiltrating T cells. This clonotype was picked up many times. The CDR3 is 16 residues long. J lost 1 base, V lost 4 bases, and 7 bases had no gene match. Germline V lookup: CDR1 MDHEN, CDR2 SYDVKM. Amplification of TCR alpha and beta CDR3 regions from RNA used iRepertoire nested multiplex PCR. TCRdb recomputed calls from the multiplex PCR reads with MiXCR, one row per CDR3 protein. The sample shows 100,000 to 150,000 distinct CDR3 sequences, under 25% of them seen only once. V usage is TRBV28 and J usage is TRBJ2-5, with 9 positions matching TRBD1. The sequence derives from a human donor with low-grade glioma or glioblastoma, undergoing nonglioma brain surgery, or in good health (not recorded which). Source material: glioma tissue, nonneoplastic brain tissue, or PBMCs (not recorded which). Here the CDR3 reads CASSSRQGEFQETQYF. CDR3 nucleotide sequence: TGTGCCAGCAGTTCCCGACAGGGGGAGTTCCAAGAGACCCAGTACTTC.